A single sample gave rise to the 23 T cell receptor beta chains below, sequenced in a study of graft-versus-host responses after intestinal transplantation. The antigens of these receptors remain unknown. The table came from immunoSEQ multiplex PCR; TCRdb's copy has only in-frame clones and leaves some out. The table lists over 80,000 clones, roughly 91% of them singletons. The sequenced sample was unstimulated CD4+ T cells sorted from spleen or lymph node cells, obtained before transplant. These receptors were taken from a human donor who was the organ donor for an intestinal transplant.

The chain combines TRBV7-6 with TRBJ1-5, with a tentative D call TRBD1 (5 bases). CDR3 size: 15 residues. V shed 6 bases and J shed 1 base, with 13 bases lying between them. Per the germline V gene, CDR1 is SGHVS and CDR2 is FNYEAQ. CDR3 nucleotides: TGTGCCAGCAGTCGTCGGGGGGGAAGCAATCAGCCCCAGCATTTT. Residues: CASSRRGGSNQPQHF.

The chain employs TRBV4-2 and TRBJ2-6; 8 bases line up with TRBD1. The CDR3 totals 18 residues. V trimming: 1 base; J trimming: 0 bases; junction bases outside the gene matches: 5. Germline loops: CDR1 LGHNA, CDR2 YNFKEQ. The CDR3 is CASSQGQGIGSGANVLTF. For the CDR3, the DNA is TGTGCCAGCAGCCAAGGACAGGGGATAGGCTCTGGGGCCAACGTCCTGACTTTC.

This chain's CDR3 is CASSSGLAGLGNEQFF. The CDR3 DNA reads TGCGCCAGCAGCTCGGGACTAGCGGGATTGGGCAATGAGCAGTTCTTC. V and J are TRBV5-1 and TRBJ2-1; 13 nucleotides match TRBD2. Germline V gene data show CDR1 as SGHRS and CDR2 as YFSETQ. The CDR3 sequence is 16 residues long. The V gene end was trimmed by 3 bases and the J gene end by 6 bases; junction bases not matched to a gene: 6.

The V and J genes are TRBV27 and TRBJ1-4, with D hard to call. Germline values: CDR1 MNHEY, CDR2 SMNVEV (reference sequence). The CDR3 runs 15 residues. V lost 0 bases and J lost 2, with 7 bases in between. For the CDR3, the DNA is TGTGCCAGCAGTTTATCGCCCCGGACTAATGAAAAACTGTTTTTT. As protein: CASSLSPRTNEKLFF.

The chain recombines TRBV5-6 with TRBJ1-1; tentative D call: TRBD1 (5 bases). The CDR3 extends over 17 amino acids. CDR1 is SGHDT and CDR2 is YYEEEE in the germline V gene. V gave up 2 bases and J gave up 5 bases, with 22 bases separating them. CDR3 region: CASSFGLFGGTETEAFF. The CDR3 DNA reads as TGTGCCAGCAGCTTTGGCCTTTTCGGGGGGACGGAAACTGAAGCTTTCTTT.

The V and J genes are TRBV30 and TRBJ2-7; possibly TRBD2 for D (5 bases). V was trimmed by 4 bases and J by 6 bases, leaving 22 bases between them. The CDR3 spans 15 residues. Germline values: CDR1 GTSNPN, CDR2 SVGIG (reference sequence). The CDR3 region has the DNA TGTGCCTGGACCTTCACTAGGCGGGTCGCGGGCGAGCAGTACTTC. It is translated as CAWTFTRRVAGEQYF. Full variable domain (rest looked up from reference TRBV30 and TRBJ2-7): SQTIHQWPATLVQPVGSPLSLECTVEGTSNPNLYWYRQAAGRGLQLLFYSVGIGQISSEVPQNLSASRPQDRQFILSSKKLLLSDSGFYLCAWTFTRRVAGEQYFGPGTRLTVT.

The gene calls are TRBV4-3 and TRBJ1-3, with a possible D match to TRBD1 (6 bases). Trimming cost V 1 base and J 0 bases, with 10 bases left between them. The CDR3 runs 16 residues. CDR1 and CDR2 (germline): LGHNA, YSLEER. The CDR3, as DNA: TGCGCCAGCAGCCAAGGGACAGACCTCTCTGGAAACACCATATATTTT. It translates to CASSQGTDLSGNTIYF.

V gene TRBV6-5 combines with J gene TRBJ2-1; 9 bases match TRBD2. The CDR3 sequence is 14 residues long. V shed 4 bases, J shed 7 bases, and the junction held 5 bases outside the gene matches. Germline-derived CDR1 and CDR2 are MNHEY and SVGAGI. DNA of the CDR3: TGTGCCAGCAGTTCGCGGGGGGGCCCGAATGAGCAGTTCTTC. This codes for CASSSRGGPNEQFF.

This clone was observed a few times. V usage is TRBV19 and J usage is TRBJ2-7, with D possibly matching TRBD1 (6 bases). The germline V gene has CDR1 LNHDA and CDR2 SQIVND (reference sequence). The CDR3 has 14 residues. V dropped 7 bases and J dropped 4 bases, with 17 bases sitting between them. This CDR3 is CASMRTVTGYEQYF. As DNA, the CDR3 is TGTGCCAGTATGAGGACAGTTACCGGGTACGAGCAGTACTTC.

CDR3: CASSLGSGPDTQYF. CDR3 bases: TGTGCCAGCAGTCTTGGCTCAGGGCCGGATACGCAGTATTTT. The chain links TRBV5-5 to TRBJ2-3; a possible D gene is TRBD1 (5 bases). Germline V CDR1 and CDR2: SGHKS, YYEKEE (reference sequence). This CDR3 is built from 14 residues. Deletions cut 5 bases from V and 6 bases from J, with 16 bases between.

CDR3 sequence (DNA): TGTGCCAGCAATAGACAGGGTGTCGACGAGCAGTACTTC. This translates into CASNRQGVDEQYF. J is TRBJ2-7 and V is TRBV6-1, with 7 bases aligning to TRBD1. The germline gives CDR1 MNHNS, CDR2 SASEGT. CDR3 length equals 13 residues. Trimming removed 7 bases from V and 5 bases from J; junction bases left unmatched: 8.

The sample holds a few counts of this clone. The rearrangement uses TRBV18 and TRBJ1-1; D is perhaps TRBD1 (5 bases). This CDR3 comprises 14 residues. V lost 3 bases and J 4 bases, leaving 12 bases between the germline ends. In germline, CDR1 is KGHSH, CDR2 LQKENI. The CDR3 spells CASSPRFRVTEAFF. DNA of the CDR3: TGTGCCAGCTCACCGAGATTCAGGGTCACTGAAGCTTTCTTT. The full variable domain, completed using reference TRBV18 and TRBJ1-1, is NAGVMQNPRHLVRRRGQEARLRCSPMKGHSHVYWYRQLPEEGLKFMVYLQKENIIDESGMPKERFSAEFPKEGPSILRIQQVVRGDSAAYFCASSPRFRVTEAFFGQGTRLTVV.

J is TRBJ2-7 and V is TRBV11-2; TRBD1 aligns across 7 bases. Per the germline V gene, CDR1 is SGHAT and CDR2 is FQNNGV. The CDR3 covers 13 residues. J lost 2 bases, V lost 5 bases, and 3 bases had no gene match. CDR3 amino acids: CASSLGQTYEQYF. As DNA, the CDR3 is TGTGCCAGCAGCCTGGGACAGACCTACGAGCAGTACTTC.

The chain recombines TRBV11-2 with TRBJ1-4; D gene unclear. Germline V CDR1 and CDR2: SGHAT, FQNNGV. CDR3 length equals 14 residues. The V and J ends lost 3 bases and 5 bases respectively, with 10 bases between them. For the CDR3, the DNA is TGTGCCAGCAGCTTCGGCAACAGAAATGAAAAACTGTTTTTT. It specifies CASSFGNRNEKLFF.

This rearrangement joins TRBV4-3 to TRBJ2-1, with 9 bases matching TRBD2. Germline CDR1 reads LGHNA; CDR2 reads YSLEER. The CDR3 is 17 amino acids. With 0 bases clipped from V and 4 bases from J, the junction kept 7 bases outside the gene matches. CDR3 nucleotides: TGCGCCAGCAGCCAAGAGTTCTGGCTAGCGGGGTACAATGAGCAGTTCTTC. It yields the protein CASSQEFWLAGYNEQFF.

The CDR3 spells CSALTGDTQYF. The CDR3 coding sequence is TGCAGTGCCTTGACAGGGGATACGCAGTATTTT. The rearrangement uses TRBV20-1 and TRBJ2-3; the match to TRBD1 covers 7 bases. This CDR3 comprises 11 residues. CDR1 is DFQATT, CDR2 SNEGSKA, per germline (reference sequence). J lost 6 bases, V lost 6 bases, and 3 bases had no gene match.

V gene TRBV6-5 combines with J gene TRBJ2-4; a weak D match, TRBD1 (6 bases). Trimming shortened V by 6 bases and J by 4 bases, and 10 bases separated the two germline ends. The germline V gene encodes CDR1 MNHEY and CDR2 SVGAGI. This CDR3 region has 13 residues. CDR3 coding DNA: TGTGCCAGCAGACGGACAGCAAAAAACATTCAGTACTTC. Translation gives CASRRTAKNIQYF.

V and J are TRBV19 and TRBJ1-4; D ambiguous. Germline V gene lookup returns CDR1 LNHDA and CDR2 SQIVND (reference sequence). The CDR3 runs 14 residues. Deletions cut 3 bases from V and 0 bases from J, with 5 bases between. CDR3 sequence (DNA): TGTGCCAGTAGTATCACAGCAACTAATGAAAAACTGTTTTTT. Translating gives CASSITATNEKLFF.

This chain links TRBV29-1 with TRBJ1-1; possible D gene TRBD1, 6 bases. The V end lost 6 bases, the J end lost 2 bases, and 22 bases lay between the germline ends. The CDR3 has 16 amino acids. The V gene's germline CDR1 is SQVTM and CDR2 ANQGSEA. The CDR3 nucleotides are TGCAGCGTCGGCCGGGGGGGGGCAGTTCAAAACACTGAAGCTTTCTTT. Translation gives CSVGRGGAVQNTEAFF.

J is TRBJ2-7 and V is TRBV14; maybe TRBD1 (6 bases). CDR1 is SGHDN and CDR2 is FVKESK in the germline V gene. CDR3 size: 13 residues. V was pared by 8 bases and J by 2 bases, with 13 bases between. Here the CDR3 reads CASSSRGPYEQYF. CDR3 sequence (DNA): TGTGCCAGCTCCTCCAGGGGCCCCTACGAGCAGTACTTC.

This chain uses TRBV7-8 with TRBJ1-2; 9 positions match TRBD1. The CDR3 is 16 residues long. The germline gives CDR1 SGHVS, CDR2 FQNEAQ. The trim removed 3 bases at V and 2 bases at J, leaving 7 bases unmatched. The CDR3: CASSFRLGTGNYGYTF. The CDR3 DNA reads as TGTGCCAGCAGCTTCAGACTAGGGACAGGGAACTATGGCTACACCTTC.

The V call is TRBV2, the J call TRBJ2-5; TRBD2 agrees at 11 bases. This CDR3 has 16 amino acids. The J segment lost 1 base and the V segment lost 6 bases, leaving 7 bases of the junction unmatched. Germline V gene sequence: CDR1 SNHLY, CDR2 FYNNEI. DNA of the CDR3: TGTGCCAGCAGACTAATAGCGGGGGGGCGCCAAGAGACCCAGTACTTC. The encoded protein is CASRLIAGGRQETQYF.

The rearrangement uses TRBV30 and TRBJ1-2; no definite D call. The CDR3 is 10 amino acids. V lost 3 bases, J lost 7 bases, and 6 bases lay in between. The V gene's germline CDR1 is GTSNPN and CDR2 SVGIG (reference sequence). This chain's CDR3 is CAWRSVGYTF. The CDR3 DNA is TGTGCCTGGAGGTCCGTTGGCTACACCTTC.